This T cell receptor beta chain originates from a study of cytomegalovirus exposure and HLA in healthy donors. Study conclusions and caveats: Among TCR sequences, most were rare, though some public TCRs appeared in many donors.

The CDR3 has 15 amino acids. The V segment lost 4 bases and the J segment 3 bases; nucleotides outside the gene matches: 4. Germline loops: CDR1 MNHEY, CDR2 SVGAGI. Comments on this clone: Antigen specificity is unknown.

The PCR had 60 Vbeta and 13 Jbeta primers. Only in-frame clones appear in the TCRdb table, and some are missing; sequencing was by immunoSEQ multiplex PCR. This table holds some 130,000 clones, more than 70% found once. The chain uses TRBV6-5 and TRBJ2-2, with 8 bases matching TRBD2. This TCR came from a man between 45 and 60 years old in good health and CMV-seropositive. The sample consisted of PBMCs. CDR3 nucleotide sequence: TGTGCCAGCAGTTTAGCGGGACGCGACACCGGGGAGCTGTTTTTT. Its translation is CASSLAGRDTGELFF.